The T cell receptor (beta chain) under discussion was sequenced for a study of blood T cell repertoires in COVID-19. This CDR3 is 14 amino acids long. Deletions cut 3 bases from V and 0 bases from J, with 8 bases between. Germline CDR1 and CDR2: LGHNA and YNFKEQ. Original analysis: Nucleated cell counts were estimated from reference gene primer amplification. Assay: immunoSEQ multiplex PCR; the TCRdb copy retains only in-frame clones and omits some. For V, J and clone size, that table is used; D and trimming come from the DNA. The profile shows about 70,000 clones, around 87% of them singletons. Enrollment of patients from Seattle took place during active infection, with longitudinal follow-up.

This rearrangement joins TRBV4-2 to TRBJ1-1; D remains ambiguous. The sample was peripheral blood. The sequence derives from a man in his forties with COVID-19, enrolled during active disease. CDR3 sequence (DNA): TGTGCCAGCAGCCATGCATCGGTGAACACTGAAGCTTTCTTT. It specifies CASSHASVNTEAFF.